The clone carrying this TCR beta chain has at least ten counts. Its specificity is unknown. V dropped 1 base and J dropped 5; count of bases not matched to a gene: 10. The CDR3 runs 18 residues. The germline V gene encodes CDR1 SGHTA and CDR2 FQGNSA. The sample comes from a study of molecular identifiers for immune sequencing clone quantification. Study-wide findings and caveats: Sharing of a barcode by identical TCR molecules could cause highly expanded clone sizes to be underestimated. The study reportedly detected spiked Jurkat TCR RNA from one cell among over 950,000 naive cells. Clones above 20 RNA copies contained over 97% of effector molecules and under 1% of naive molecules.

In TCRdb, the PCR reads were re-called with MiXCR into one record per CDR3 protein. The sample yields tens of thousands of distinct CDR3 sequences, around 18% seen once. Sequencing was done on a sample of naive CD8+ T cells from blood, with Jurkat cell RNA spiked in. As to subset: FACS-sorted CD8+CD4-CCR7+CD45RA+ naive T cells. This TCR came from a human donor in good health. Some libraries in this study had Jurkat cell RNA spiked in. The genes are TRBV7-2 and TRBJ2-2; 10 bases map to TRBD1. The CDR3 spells CASSLVVSRTGGTGELFF. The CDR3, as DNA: TGTGCCAGCAGCTTAGTAGTCTCGAGGACAGGGGGGACCGGGGAGCTGTTTTTT.